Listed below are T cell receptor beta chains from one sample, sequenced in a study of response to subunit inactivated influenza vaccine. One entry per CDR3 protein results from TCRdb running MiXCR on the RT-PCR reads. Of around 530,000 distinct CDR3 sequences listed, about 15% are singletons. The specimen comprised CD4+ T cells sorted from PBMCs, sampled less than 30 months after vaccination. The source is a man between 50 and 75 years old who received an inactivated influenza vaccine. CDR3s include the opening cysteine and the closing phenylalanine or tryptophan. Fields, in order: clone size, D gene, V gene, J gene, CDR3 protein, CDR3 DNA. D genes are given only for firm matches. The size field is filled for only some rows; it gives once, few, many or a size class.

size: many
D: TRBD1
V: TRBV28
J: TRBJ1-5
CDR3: CASSAGGSNQPQHF
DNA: TGTGCCAGCAGTGCAGGGGGAAGCAATCAGCCCCAGCATTTT

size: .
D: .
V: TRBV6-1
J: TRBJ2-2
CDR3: CASSKQGSAGGELFF
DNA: TGTGCCAGCAGTAAACAGGGATCTGCTGGCGGGGAGCTGTTTTTT

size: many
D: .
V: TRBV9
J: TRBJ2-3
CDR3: CASSVEGPRTDTQYF
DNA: TGTGCCAGCAGCGTAGAGGGGCCTCGCACAGATACGCAGTATTTT

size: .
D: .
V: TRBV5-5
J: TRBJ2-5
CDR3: CASSLRTVQETQYF
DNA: TGTGCCAGCAGCTTGAGGACAGTCCAAGAGACCCAGTACTTC

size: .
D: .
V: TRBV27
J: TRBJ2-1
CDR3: CASSAHQLSSYNEQFF
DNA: TGTGCCAGCAGTGCACACCAACTGAGCTCCTACAATGAGCAGTTCTTC

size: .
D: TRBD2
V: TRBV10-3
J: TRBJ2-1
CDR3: CAIRGTSGASSYNEQFF
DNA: TGTGCCATCAGGGGGACTAGCGGGGCTAGCTCCTACAATGAGCAGTTCTTC

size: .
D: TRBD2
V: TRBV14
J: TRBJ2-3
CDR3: CASSQAVGRADTQYF
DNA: TGTGCCAGCAGCCAAGCGGTCGGGAGGGCAGATACGCAGTATTTT

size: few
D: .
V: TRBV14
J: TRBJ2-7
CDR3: CASSKYGTGSYEQYF
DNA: TGTGCCAGCAGCAAATATGGGACGGGCTCCTACGAGCAGTACTTC

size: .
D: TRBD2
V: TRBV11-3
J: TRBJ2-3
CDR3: CASSQGRLAAPTDTQYF
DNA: TGTGCCAGCAGCCAAGGGAGACTAGCGGCCCCCACAGATACGCAGTATTTT

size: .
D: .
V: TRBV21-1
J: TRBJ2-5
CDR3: CASNSTPGDQETQYF
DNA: TGTGCCAGCAACTCTACCCCAGGGGACCAAGAGACCCAGTACTTC

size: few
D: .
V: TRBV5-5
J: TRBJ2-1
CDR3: CASSLTVSYNEQFF
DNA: TGTGCCAGCAGTTTGACAGTCTCCTACAATGAGCAGTTCTTC

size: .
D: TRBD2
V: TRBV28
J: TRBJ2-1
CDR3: CASGSPPSGTYNEQFF
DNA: TGTGCCAGCGGGTCACCACCTAGCGGCACCTACAATGAGCAGTTCTTC

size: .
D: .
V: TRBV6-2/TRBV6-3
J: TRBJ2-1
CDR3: CASIMDGLGNEQFF
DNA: TGTGCCAGCATTATGGACGGCCTGGGGAATGAGCAGTTCTTC

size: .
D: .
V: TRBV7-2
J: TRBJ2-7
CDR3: CASSLGLVSEQYF
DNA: TGTGCCAGCAGCTTAGGACTAGTGAGCGAGCAGTACTTC

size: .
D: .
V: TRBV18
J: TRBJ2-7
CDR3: CASSPRREASEQYF
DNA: TGTGCCAGCTCACCACGCAGGGAGGCCAGCGAGCAGTACTTC

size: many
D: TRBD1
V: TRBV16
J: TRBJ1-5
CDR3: CASSQFQGEGQPQHF
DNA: TGTGCCAGCAGCCAATTCCAGGGGGAGGGTCAGCCCCAGCATTTT

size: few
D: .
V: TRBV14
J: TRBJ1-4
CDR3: CASTPGAREKLFF
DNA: TGTGCCAGCACCCCGGGGGCGCGAGAAAAACTGTTTTTT

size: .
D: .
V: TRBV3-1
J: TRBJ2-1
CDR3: CASSQEGPRHNEQFF
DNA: TGTGCCAGCAGCCAAGAGGGCCCTCGGCACAATGAGCAGTTCTTC

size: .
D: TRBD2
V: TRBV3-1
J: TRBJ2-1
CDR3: CASSQLSGRYNEQFF
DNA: TGTGCCAGCAGCCAATTGAGCGGGAGATACAATGAGCAGTTCTTC

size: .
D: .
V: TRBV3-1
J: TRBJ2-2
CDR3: CASSQRQSGTGELFF
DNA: TGTGCCAGCAGCCAGCGACAGAGTGGCACCGGGGAGCTGTTTTTT

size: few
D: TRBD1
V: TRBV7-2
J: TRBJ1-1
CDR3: CASSLASTGGATEAFF
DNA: TGTGCCAGCAGCTTAGCTTCCACAGGGGGTGCGACTGAAGCTTTCTTT

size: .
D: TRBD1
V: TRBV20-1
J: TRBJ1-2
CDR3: CSAADRGWGYTF
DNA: TGCAGTGCAGCAGACAGGGGATGGGGCTACACCTTC

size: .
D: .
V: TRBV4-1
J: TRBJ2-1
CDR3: CASSQVRQSNEQFF
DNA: TGCGCCAGCAGCCAAGTGAGGCAAAGCAATGAGCAGTTCTTC

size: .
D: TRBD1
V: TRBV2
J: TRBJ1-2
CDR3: CASREQGAGGYTF
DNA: TGTGCCAGCAGGGAACAGGGGGCAGGTGGCTACACCTTC

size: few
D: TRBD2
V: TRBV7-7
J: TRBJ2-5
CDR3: CASSLDSAGGPGIQYF
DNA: TGTGCTAGCAGCTTAGATTCAGCGGGGGGACCGGGGATCCAGTACTTC

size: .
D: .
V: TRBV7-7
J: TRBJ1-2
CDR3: CASSLAHKGYGYTF
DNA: TGTGCTAGCAGCTTAGCACACAAAGGGTATGGCTACACCTTC

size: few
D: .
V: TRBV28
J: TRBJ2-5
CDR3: CASSPPAGIFETQYF
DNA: TGTGCCAGCAGTCCCCCGGCGGGGATATTCGAGACCCAGTACTTC

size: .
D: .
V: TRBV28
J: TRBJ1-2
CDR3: CASSLFAGPGGYTF
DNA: TGTGCCAGCAGTTTATTTGCGGGTCCGGGGGGCTACACCTTC

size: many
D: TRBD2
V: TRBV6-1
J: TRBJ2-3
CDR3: CASTSLGGSTDTQYF
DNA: TGTGCCAGCACCTCCCTCGGCGGGAGTACAGATACGCAGTATTTT

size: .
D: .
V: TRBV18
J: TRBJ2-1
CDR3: CASSPLTGHEQFF
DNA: TGTGCCAGCTCACCACTAACAGGCCATGAGCAGTTCTTC

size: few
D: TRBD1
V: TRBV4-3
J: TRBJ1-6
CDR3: CASSQDPTGGTSPLHF
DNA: TGCGCCAGCAGCCAAGACCCGACAGGGGGCACTTCACCCCTCCACTTT

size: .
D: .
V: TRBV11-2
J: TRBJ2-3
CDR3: CASSGTANLGDTQYF
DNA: TGTGCCAGCAGCGGTACAGCTAACCTGGGAGATACGCAGTATTTT